This T cell receptor beta chain is drawn from a study of blood T cell repertoires in COVID-19. Overall study: The analysed material was cDNA or gDNA that came from T cells, B-cell-depleted T cells, or PBMCs.

Clones were read by immunoSEQ multiplex PCR, and TCRdb kept only the in-frame ones, dropping some. The sample contains 290,000 or so clones, approximately 86% of which appear only once. CDR1 is SGHTA and CDR2 is FQGNSA in the germline V gene. V gave up 5 bases and J gave up 8 bases; unmatched junction bases: 11. This CDR3 comprises 15 residues. V is TRBV7-2 and J is TRBJ1-3; TRBD1 agrees at 8 bases. The sample comprised peripheral blood. The sequence derives from a man aged 70 or older with acute or convalescent COVID-19. As DNA, the CDR3 is TGTGCCAGCAGCCGTTCGACAGGGGTCGGGTACACCATATATTTT. This codes for CASSRSTGVGYTIYF.